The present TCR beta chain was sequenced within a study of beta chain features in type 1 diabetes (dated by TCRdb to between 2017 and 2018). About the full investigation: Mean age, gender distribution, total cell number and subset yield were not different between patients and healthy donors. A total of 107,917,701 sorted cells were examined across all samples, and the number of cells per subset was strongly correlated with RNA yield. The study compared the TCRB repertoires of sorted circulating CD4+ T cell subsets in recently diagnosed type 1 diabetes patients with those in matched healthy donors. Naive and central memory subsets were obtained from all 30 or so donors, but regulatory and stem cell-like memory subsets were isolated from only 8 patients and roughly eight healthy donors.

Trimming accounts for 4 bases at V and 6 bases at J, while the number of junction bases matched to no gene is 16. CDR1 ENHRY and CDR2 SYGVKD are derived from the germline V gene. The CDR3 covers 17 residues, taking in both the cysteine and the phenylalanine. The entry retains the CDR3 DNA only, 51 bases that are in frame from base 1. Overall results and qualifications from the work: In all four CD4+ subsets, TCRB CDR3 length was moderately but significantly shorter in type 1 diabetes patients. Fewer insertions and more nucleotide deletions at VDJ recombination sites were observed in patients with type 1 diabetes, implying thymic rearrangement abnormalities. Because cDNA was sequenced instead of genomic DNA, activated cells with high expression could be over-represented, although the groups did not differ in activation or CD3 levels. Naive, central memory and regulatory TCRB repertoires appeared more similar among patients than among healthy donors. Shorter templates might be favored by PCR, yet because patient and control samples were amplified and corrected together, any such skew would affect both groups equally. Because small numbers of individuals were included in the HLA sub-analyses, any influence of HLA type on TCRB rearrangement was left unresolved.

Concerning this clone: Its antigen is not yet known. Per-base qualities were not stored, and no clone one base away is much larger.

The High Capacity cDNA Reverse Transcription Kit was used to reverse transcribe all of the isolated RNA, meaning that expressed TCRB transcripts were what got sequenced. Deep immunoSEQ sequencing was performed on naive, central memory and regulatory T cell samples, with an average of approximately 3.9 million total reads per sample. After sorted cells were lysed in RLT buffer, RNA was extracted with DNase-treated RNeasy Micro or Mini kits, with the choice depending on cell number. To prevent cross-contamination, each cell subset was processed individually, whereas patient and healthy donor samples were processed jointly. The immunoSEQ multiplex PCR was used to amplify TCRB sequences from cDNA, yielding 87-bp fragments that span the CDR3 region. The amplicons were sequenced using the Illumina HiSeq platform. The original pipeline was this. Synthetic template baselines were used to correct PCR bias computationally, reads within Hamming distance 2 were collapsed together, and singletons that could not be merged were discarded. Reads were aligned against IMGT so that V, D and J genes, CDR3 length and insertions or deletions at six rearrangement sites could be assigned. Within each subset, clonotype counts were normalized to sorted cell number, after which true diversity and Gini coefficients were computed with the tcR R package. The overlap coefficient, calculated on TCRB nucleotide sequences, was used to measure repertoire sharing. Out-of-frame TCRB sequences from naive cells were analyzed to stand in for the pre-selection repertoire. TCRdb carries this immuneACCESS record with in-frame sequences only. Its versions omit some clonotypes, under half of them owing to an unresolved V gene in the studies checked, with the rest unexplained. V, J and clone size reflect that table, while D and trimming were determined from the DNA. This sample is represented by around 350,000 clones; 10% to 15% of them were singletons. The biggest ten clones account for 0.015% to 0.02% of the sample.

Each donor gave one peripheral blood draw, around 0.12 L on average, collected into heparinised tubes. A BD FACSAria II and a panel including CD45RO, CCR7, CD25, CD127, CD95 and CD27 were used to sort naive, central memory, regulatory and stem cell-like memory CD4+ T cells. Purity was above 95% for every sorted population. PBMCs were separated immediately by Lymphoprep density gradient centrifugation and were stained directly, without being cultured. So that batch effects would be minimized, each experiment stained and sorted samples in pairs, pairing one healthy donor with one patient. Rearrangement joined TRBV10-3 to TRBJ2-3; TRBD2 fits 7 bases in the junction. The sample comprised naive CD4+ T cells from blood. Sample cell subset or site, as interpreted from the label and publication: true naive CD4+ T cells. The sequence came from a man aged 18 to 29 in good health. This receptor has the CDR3 CAISGGSAGEGKDTQYF. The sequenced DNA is TGTGCCATCAGTGGGGGGTCTGCGGGAGAAGGGAAGGATACGCAGTATTTT.